Listed here are 26 T cell receptor beta chains from one sample, sequenced in a study of blood T cells in healthy people across ages. The use of a sample-barcoded 5' primer and a J-beta primer mix characterized a second PCR of roughly 7 to 11 cycles. TCRdb independently ran MiXCR on the 5' RACE reads; one entry per CDR3 protein. The table shows more than 450,000 distinct CDR3 sequences, with over 25% occurring only once. This sample also belongs to another study, concerning T cells of mothers and their children.

The sample was blood. The receptors derive from a boy younger than 10 in good health.

V gene TRBV20-1 combines with J gene TRBJ2-7, with 7 bases lining up with TRBD1. The trim removed 3 bases at V and 2 bases at J, leaving 10 bases unmatched. Per the germline V gene, CDR1 is DFQATT and CDR2 is SNEGSKA (reference sequence). This CDR3 contains 15 residues. CDR3 nucleotides: TGCAGTGCTAGCCTACAGGGGCGCGTCCCCTACGAGCAGTACTTC. Its translation: CSASLQGRVPYEQYF.

The table lists this clonotype with a few counts. This sequence joins TRBV10-3 and TRBJ2-3; 8 bases are shared with TRBD2. Germline V gives CDR1 ENHRY, CDR2 SYGVKD. V lost 0 bases to trimming and J lost 4 bases; unmatched junction nucleotides: 6. CDR3 length: 16 residues. Here the CDR3 DNA reads TGTGCCATCAGTGAGTCGCGGGGACTAGATCCAGATACGCAGTATTTT. The encoded protein is CAISESRGLDPDTQYF.

The genes are TRBV6-2 or TRBV6-3 and TRBJ2-3; the match to TRBD1 covers 8 bases. The V segment lost 0 bases and the J segment 3 bases; nucleotides outside the gene matches: 11. From germline, CDR1 is MNHEY and CDR2 SVGEGT. The CDR3 is 18 amino acids. DNA of the CDR3: TGTGCCAGCAGTTACTCGAGGACAGGGTCAGAGGATACAGATACGCAGTATTTT. Its translation: CASSYSRTGSEDTDTQYF.

The chain joins TRBV6-2 or TRBV6-3 to TRBJ2-5, with D hard to call. The DNA matches TRBJ2-7 better at its end, which makes the J call doubtful. Per the germline V gene, CDR1 is MNHEY and CDR2 is SVGEGT. The CDR3 totals 13 residues. The CDR3, as DNA: TGTGCCAGCAGTTACTCATGGGGCTACGAGCAGTACTTC. Translation: CASSYSWGYEQYF.

This clonotype was observed a few times. J is TRBJ1-4 and V is TRBV4-3, with a weak D call TRBD1 (5 bases). There are 15 residues in the CDR3. V was clipped by 0 bases and J by 3 bases, with 8 bases between them. Germline V lookup: CDR1 LGHNA, CDR2 YSLEER. The CDR3 here is CASSQDVRANEKLFF. Here the CDR3 DNA reads TGCGCCAGCAGCCAAGATGTCAGGGCTAATGAAAAACTGTTTTTT.

This clonotype was found a few times. This sequence joins TRBV9 and TRBJ2-5, with D uncertain. V was trimmed by 0 bases and J by 5 bases, leaving 8 bases between them. This CDR3 contains 13 residues. CDR1 is SGDLS and CDR2 is YYNGEE in the germline V gene. CDR3 amino acids: CASSVGPAETQYF. CDR3 nucleotide sequence: TGTGCCAGCAGCGTAGGACCGGCGGAGACCCAGTACTTC. Full variable domain (missing parts from reference TRBV9 and TRBJ2-5): DSGVTQTPKHLITATGQRVTLRCSPRSGDLSVYWYQQSLDQGLQFLIQYYNGEERAKGNILERFSAQQFPDLHSELNLSSLELGDSALYFCASSVGPAETQYFGPGTRLLVL.

The chain carries TRBV29-1 and TRBJ1-2; the D is unclear. The V gene lost 5 bases and the J gene lost 8 bases, with 9 bases spanning the gap. Germline lookup yields CDR1 SQVTM and CDR2 ANQGSEA. The CDR3 is made up of 10 amino acids. The CDR3 loop reads CSVSGVGYTF. The CDR3, as DNA: TGCAGCGTTAGCGGGGTAGGCTACACCTTC.

The chain joins TRBV7-6 to TRBJ2-5; no definite D call. The CDR3 runs to 13 residues. Germline V lookup: CDR1 SGHVS, CDR2 FNYEAQ. V was shortened by 5 bases and J by 1 base, with 8 bases between the two germline ends. CDR3 sequence: CASSTRIQETQYF. The CDR3 DNA reads TGTGCCAGCAGCACCCGAATCCAAGAGACCCAGTACTTC. The variable domain in full, completed from reference TRBV7-6 and TRBJ2-5, reads GAGVSQSPRYKVTKRGQDVALRCDPISGHVSLYWYRQALGQGPEFLTYFNYEAQQDKSGLPNDRFSAERPEGSISTLTIQRTEQRDSAMYRCASSTRIQETQYFGPGTRLLVL.

The chain carries TRBV18 and TRBJ2-7; 8 positions match TRBD1. The CDR3 totals 15 residues. CDR1 is KGHSH, CDR2 LQKENI, per germline. Trimming took 6 bases from V and 2 from J; bases not matched to a gene: 9. CDR3 residues: CASSRGQGATYEQYF. CDR3 in DNA: TGTGCCAGCTCCCGAGGTCAGGGGGCGACCTACGAGCAGTACTTC.

The V and J genes are TRBV7-9 and TRBJ2-5; D is undetermined. V dropped 2 bases and J dropped 0 bases, with 7 bases sitting between them. This CDR3 contains 14 residues. The germline V gene encodes CDR1 SEHNR and CDR2 FQNEAQ (reference sequence). The CDR3 DNA sequence: TGTGCCAGCAGCTTATGGCCGGACCAAGAGACCCAGTACTTC. This encodes CASSLWPDQETQYF.

The chain recombines TRBV5-1 with TRBJ2-7; the match to TRBD2 covers 16 bases. Germline loops: CDR1 SGHRS, CDR2 YFSETQ. The V segment lost 2 bases and the J segment 2 bases; nucleotides outside the gene matches: 4. This CDR3 is 17 amino acids long. CDR3 nucleotide sequence: TGCGCCAGCAGCTTTGGGACTAGCGGGAGGGCCGCCTACGAGCAGTACTTC. This sequence encodes CASSFGTSGRAAYEQYF.

This rearrangement joins TRBV7-9 to TRBJ2-1; 8 bases are a match to TRBD2. Germline CDR1 and CDR2: SEHNR and FQNEAQ (reference sequence). V lost 5 bases to trimming and J lost 0 bases; unmatched junction nucleotides: 9. This CDR3 contains 17 residues. The CDR3 spells CASSPSGGNASYNEQFF. The CDR3 DNA reads TGTGCCAGCAGCCCCAGCGGGGGAAACGCCTCCTACAATGAGCAGTTCTTC.

This clonotype has a handful of counts. This chain joins TRBV6-1 and TRBJ1-3; 9 bases map to TRBD1. V shed 7 bases, J shed 0 bases, and the junction held 7 bases outside the gene matches. The CDR3 loop spans 16 amino acids. Germline V gene data show CDR1 as MNHNS and CDR2 as SASEGT. In nucleotides, the CDR3 is TGTGCCAGCAAGGGGACAGGGACTCGCTCTGGAAACACCATATATTTT. It codes for CASKGTGTRSGNTIYF.

The rearrangement uses TRBV27 and TRBJ2-3; 8 bases line up with TRBD2. V lost 10 bases to trimming and J lost 3 bases; unmatched junction nucleotides: 9. The CDR3 is made up of 14 amino acids. CDR1 MNHEY and CDR2 SMNVEV come from the germline V gene (reference sequence). In DNA, the CDR3 is TGTGCCACTCGAAGCGGGAGTTTGACAGATACGCAGTATTTT. Protein: CATRSGSLTDTQYF.

CDR3 protein: CASILDNRSGLYNSPLHF. For the CDR3, the DNA is TGTGCCAGCATCTTGGACAACCGTTCCGGCCTATATAATTCACCCCTCCACTTT. The rearrangement links TRBV6-1 to TRBJ1-6, with a weak D call TRBD1 (5 bases). Germline CDR1 is MNHNS and CDR2 is SASEGT. V was shortened by 7 bases and J by 4 bases, with 23 bases between the two germline ends. The CDR3 is 18 residues long.

The chain has TRBV11-2 and TRBJ1-4, with D unresolved. Germline V gene sequence: CDR1 SGHAT, CDR2 FQNNGV. The CDR3 is 15 residues long. With 4 bases removed from V and 8 bases from J, the gap between germline ends came to 17 bases. CDR3 nucleotide sequence: TGTGCCAGCAGCTCCCAGAGAGAAGAAAGAGAAAAACTGTTTTTT. The encoded protein is CASSSQREEREKLFF.

The chain combines TRBV2 with TRBJ2-4; TRBD2 aligns across 11 bases. Germline loops: CDR1 SNHLY, CDR2 FYNNEI. The junction had 11 bases not matched to a gene; V was cut back by 4 bases and J by 0 bases. The CDR3 sequence is 19 residues long. For the CDR3, the DNA is TGTGCCAGCAGTGTTTTGGGGACTAGCGGAGGACTAGCCAAAAACATTCAGTACTTC. It specifies CASSVLGTSGGLAKNIQYF.

This clonotype was observed a handful of times. The V and J genes are TRBV5-1 and TRBJ2-2, with TRBD2 matching over 8 bases. This CDR3 is built from 16 residues. Germline CDR1 is SGHRS and CDR2 is YFSETQ. Trimming cost V 0 bases and J 1 base; bases outside gene matches: 2. CDR3 in DNA: TGCGCCAGCAGCTTGGAACTAGCGGAGAACACCGGGGAGCTGTTTTTT. This translates into CASSLELAENTGELFF. Together with reference TRBV5-1 and TRBJ2-2, the CDR3 gives the full variable domain: KAGVTQTPRYLIKTRGQQVTLSCSPISGHRSVSWYQQTPGQGLQFLFEYFSETQRNKGNFPGRFSGRQFSNSRSEMNVSTLELGDSALYLCASSLELAENTGELFFGEGSRLTVL.

The V gene is TRBV6-2 or TRBV6-3, the J gene TRBJ2-5, with 9 bases lining up with TRBD2. Germline trimming cut 7 bases from V and 4 bases from J; bases unmatched to any gene: 7. Germline lookup yields CDR1 MNHEY and CDR2 SVGEGT. CDR3 size: 14 residues. CDR3 sequence (DNA): TGTGCCAGCAATCCACCGGGACTAGCAGAGACCCAGTACTTC. As protein: CASNPPGLAETQYF.

This clonotype has ten or more counts. The gene calls are TRBV25-1 and TRBJ2-1; D may be TRBD2 (6 bases). The CDR3 sequence is 14 residues long. The V and J ends lost 8 bases and 8 bases respectively, with 19 bases between them. From germline, CDR1 is MGHDK and CDR2 SYGVNS. The CDR3 here is CASGGSRESDEQFF. DNA for the CDR3: TGTGCCAGCGGTGGATCCCGGGAGAGCGATGAGCAGTTCTTC.

This clonotype was seen a few times. The genes are TRBV19 and TRBJ1-1; 8 bases map to TRBD1. After removal of 10 bases from V and 1 base from J, the junction contained 8 bases not matched to a gene. CDR3 size: 14 residues. The germline gives CDR1 LNHDA, CDR2 SQIVND (reference sequence). CDR3 bases: TGTGCCACCGACAGGGGCGGTGGGAACACTGAAGCTTTCTTT. The encoded protein is CATDRGGGNTEAFF.

Only a few counts were recorded for this clonotype. The chain is built from TRBV7-9 and TRBJ1-2; D is ambiguous. With 5 bases removed from V and 1 base from J, the gap between germline ends came to 17 bases. The CDR3 loop spans 16 amino acids. CDR1 and CDR2 from the germline V gene are SEHNR and FQNEAQ (reference sequence). The CDR3 protein is CASSPPLRGVNYGYTF. CDR3 sequence (DNA): TGTGCCAGCAGCCCCCCGTTGCGGGGAGTTAACTATGGCTACACCTTC.

This clonotype was seen more than once but under ten times. CDR3 sequence reads: CSATVPGLALEETQFF. DNA of the CDR3: TGCAGTGCTACCGTACCGGGACTAGCGCTTGAAGAGACCCAGTTCTTC. The rearrangement joins TRBV20-1 to TRBJ2-5; TRBD2 agrees at 10 bases. The last part of the DNA fits TRBJ2-1 better; the J call may be wrong. There are 16 residues in the CDR3. CDR1 is DFQATT, CDR2 SNEGSKA, per germline (reference sequence).

V usage is TRBV29-1 and J usage is TRBJ1-2; 8 bases fit TRBD1. In germline, CDR1 is SQVTM, CDR2 ANQGSEA. The ends lost 2 bases at V and 7 bases at J; junction bases unmatched: 9. This CDR3 comprises 14 residues. CDR3 residues: CSVESQGARSGYTF. The CDR3 coding sequence is TGCAGCGTTGAAAGTCAGGGGGCGCGTTCTGGCTACACCTTC.

The chain couples TRBV14 to TRBJ2-1; D is unresolved. CDR1 is SGHDN and CDR2 is FVKESK in the germline V gene. This CDR3 has 13 residues. Trimming removed 0 bases from V and 5 bases from J, with 5 bases in between. The CDR3 DNA reads as TGTGCCAGCAGCCAAGATGGGCACAATGAGCAGTTCTTC. Residues: CASSQDGHNEQFF.

The V and J genes are TRBV27 and TRBJ2-5, with TRBD2 matching over 11 bases. The closer fit of TRBJ2-7 to the DNA end suggests the J call may be wrong. The CDR3 is 14 amino acids. The V gene's germline CDR1 is MNHEY and CDR2 SMNVEV (reference sequence). The CDR3 bases are TGTGCCAGCAGTTTTGGGACTAGCGGCTACGAGCAGTACTTC. It specifies CASSFGTSGYEQYF.